The 10 T cell receptor beta chains presented below share a single source sample, sequenced in a study of PD-1 blockade in classical Hodgkin lymphoma. The time point: cycle 4 day 1 (C4D1), after about 6 weeks of nivolumab. Each patient experienced a relapse that followed autologous stem cell transplantation, and brentuximab vedotin exposure varied. Data came from immunoSEQ multiplex PCR; TCRdb stores just in-frame clones and leaves some out. The sample includes under 9,500 clones, more than 75% seen only once; the top ten take roughly 25%. The material sequenced was peripheral blood mononuclear cells (PBMCs), taken before the fourth cycle of nivolumab. These receptors were obtained from a human donor with classical Hodgkin lymphoma.

This clone was counted once. This chain connects TRBV25-1 to TRBJ1-2; D is possibly TRBD1 (5 bases). The length of the CDR3 is 12 residues. The V gene's germline CDR1 is MGHDK and CDR2 SYGVNS. V was cut by 5 bases and J by 6 bases, with 10 bases left in between. The CDR3: CASSWGEHGYTF. The CDR3 DNA reads TGTGCCAGCAGTTGGGGGGAACATGGCTACACCTTC.

This clone was picked up a small number of times. This sequence joins TRBV7-9 and TRBJ1-2; D uncertain. Germline assignment: CDR1 SEHNR and CDR2 FQNEAQ (reference sequence). V lost 4 bases and J lost 4, with 10 bases in between. This CDR3 spans 13 amino acids. The CDR3 coding sequence is TGTGCCAGCAGCTCAGGCGGCGGCTATGGCTACACCTTC. This codes for CASSSGGGYGYTF.

V is TRBV9 and J is TRBJ2-7; the D is unclear. The CDR3 runs to 14 residues. V was trimmed by 1 base and J by 6 bases, leaving 14 bases between them. From germline, CDR1 is SGDLS and CDR2 YYNGEE. The CDR3 region has the DNA TGTGCCAGCAGCGTACTATCACTCGCAGCCGAGCAGTACTTC. Its protein product is CASSVLSLAAEQYF.

V is TRBV7-2 and J is TRBJ2-7; no clear D. V was clipped by 6 bases and J by 3 bases, with 15 bases between them. Germline CDR1 reads SGHTA; CDR2 reads FQGNSA. The CDR3 runs to 14 residues. The CDR3: CASRPDPAFYEQYF. DNA for the CDR3: TGTGCCAGCAGACCAGACCCCGCCTTCTACGAGCAGTACTTC.

The CDR3 bases are TGTGCCAGCAGACCAGGGGATGATGCCTACAATGAGCAGTTCTTC. Amino acid sequence: CASRPGDDAYNEQFF. The chain employs TRBV2 and TRBJ2-1; possible D gene TRBD1, 6 bases. The CDR3 runs 15 residues. With 6 bases removed from V and 2 bases from J, the gap between germline ends came to 14 bases. Looked up from germline, CDR1 is SNHLY and CDR2 is FYNNEI. Drawing the rest from reference TRBV2 and TRBJ2-1, the complete variable domain is EPEVTQTPSHQVTQMGQEVILRCVPISNHLYFYWYRQILGQKVEFLVSFYNNEISEKSEIFDDQFSVERPDGSNFTLKIRSTKLEDSAMYFCASRPGDDAYNEQFFGPGTRLTVL.

The J gene is TRBJ2-5, the V gene TRBV9; D is perhaps TRBD1 or TRBD2 (5 bases each). V was pared by 4 bases and J by 5 bases, with 15 bases between. The germline CDR1 and CDR2 sequences are SGDLS and YYNGEE. CDR3 size: 14 residues. DNA for the CDR3: TGTGCCAGCAGCCCTCGGGTGTGGGGGGAGACCCAGTACTTC. Translation gives CASSPRVWGETQYF.

J is TRBJ1-1 and V is TRBV6-5; a possible D gene is TRBD1 (5 bases). This CDR3 is 16 amino acids long. Trimming took off 0 bases at V and 4 bases at J, with 15 bases between the two ends. CDR1 is MNHEY and CDR2 is SVGAGI in the germline V gene. Here the CDR3 DNA reads TGTGCCAGCAGTTACTCGGCCAGGGAAGGAGGCACTGAAGCTTTCTTT. Translating it yields CASSYSAREGGTEAFF.

This chain joins TRBV27 and TRBJ2-3, with 14 nucleotides matching TRBD2. The CDR3 has 16 residues. Germline values: CDR1 MNHEY, CDR2 SMNVEV (reference sequence). With 5 bases clipped from V and 3 bases from J, the junction kept 4 bases outside the gene matches. CDR3 residues: CASSPRLAGGTDTQYF. CDR3 in DNA: TGTGCCAGCAGTCCCAGACTAGCGGGGGGGACAGATACGCAGTATTTT.

The chain has TRBV18 and TRBJ2-5; TRBD1 is a possible D gene (6 bases). Gene TRBJ2-7 matches the end of the DNA better, so the J call may be wrong. Looked up from germline, CDR1 is KGHSH and CDR2 is LQKENI. The CDR3 runs 15 residues. DNA for the CDR3: TGTGCCAGCTCACCACCGAACGGACAGCAAGCCGAGCAGTACTTC. It yields the protein CASSPPNGQQAEQYF.

V usage is TRBV2 and J usage is TRBJ1-2, with TRBD1 matching over 7 bases. Germline-derived CDR1 and CDR2 are SNHLY and FYNNEI. After removal of 11 bases from V and 4 bases from J, the junction contained 7 bases not matched to a gene. CDR3 length: 12 residues. CDR3 nucleotides: TGTGCCTTACTACAGGGGCGCTATGGCTACACCTTC. It yields the protein CALLQGRYGYTF.